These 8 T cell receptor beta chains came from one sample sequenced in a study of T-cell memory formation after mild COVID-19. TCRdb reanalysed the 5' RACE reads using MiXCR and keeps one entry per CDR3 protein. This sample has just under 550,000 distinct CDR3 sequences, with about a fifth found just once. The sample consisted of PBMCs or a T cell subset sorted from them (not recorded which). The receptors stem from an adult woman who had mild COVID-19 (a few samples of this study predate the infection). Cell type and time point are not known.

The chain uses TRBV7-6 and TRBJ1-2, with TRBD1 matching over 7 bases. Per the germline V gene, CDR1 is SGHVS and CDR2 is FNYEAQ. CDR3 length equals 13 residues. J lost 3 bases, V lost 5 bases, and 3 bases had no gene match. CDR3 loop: CASSATGDYGYTF. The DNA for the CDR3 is TGTGCCAGCAGCGCAACAGGGGACTATGGCTACACCTTC.

The CDR3: CASSDLHGAPGGKLFF. DNA for the CDR3: TGTGCCAGCAGTGACCTCCACGGGGCACCGGGAGGAAAACTGTTTTTT. V and J are TRBV25-1 and TRBJ1-4; maybe TRBD1 (5 bases). The CDR3 covers 16 residues. Germline CDR1 MGHDK, CDR2 SYGVNS. V lost 3 bases, J lost 10 bases, and 21 bases lay in between.

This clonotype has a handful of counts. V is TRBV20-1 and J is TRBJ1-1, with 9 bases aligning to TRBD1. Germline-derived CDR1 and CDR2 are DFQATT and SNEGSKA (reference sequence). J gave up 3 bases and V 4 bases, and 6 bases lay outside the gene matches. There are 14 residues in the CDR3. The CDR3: CSAKTGGVDTEAFF. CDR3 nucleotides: TGCAGTGCTAAGACAGGGGGTGTCGACACTGAAGCTTTCTTT.

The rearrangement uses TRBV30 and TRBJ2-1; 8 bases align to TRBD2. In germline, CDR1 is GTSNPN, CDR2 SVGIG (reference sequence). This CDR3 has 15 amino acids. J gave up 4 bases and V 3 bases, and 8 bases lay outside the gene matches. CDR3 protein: CAWRWGASGYNEQFF. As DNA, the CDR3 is TGTGCCTGGAGGTGGGGGGCTAGCGGGTACAATGAGCAGTTCTTC.

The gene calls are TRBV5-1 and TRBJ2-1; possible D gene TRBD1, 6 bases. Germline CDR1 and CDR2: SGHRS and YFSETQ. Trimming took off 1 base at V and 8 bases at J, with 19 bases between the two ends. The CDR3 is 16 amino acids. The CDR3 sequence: CASSLFTGTTMDEQFF. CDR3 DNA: TGCGCCAGCAGCTTGTTCACAGGGACGACGATGGATGAGCAGTTCTTC.

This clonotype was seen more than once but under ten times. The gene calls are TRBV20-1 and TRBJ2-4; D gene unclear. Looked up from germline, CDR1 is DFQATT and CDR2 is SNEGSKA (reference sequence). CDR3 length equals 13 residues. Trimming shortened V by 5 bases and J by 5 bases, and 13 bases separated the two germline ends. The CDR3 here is CSAHLPVENIQYF. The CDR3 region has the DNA TGCAGTGCTCATCTGCCCGTTGAAAACATTCAGTACTTC.

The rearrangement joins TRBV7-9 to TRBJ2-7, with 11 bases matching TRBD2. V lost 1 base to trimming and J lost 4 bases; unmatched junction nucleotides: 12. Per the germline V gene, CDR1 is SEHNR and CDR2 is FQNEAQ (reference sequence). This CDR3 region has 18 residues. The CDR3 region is CASSLGAPSPSGRYEQYF. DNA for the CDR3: TGTGCCAGCAGCTTAGGGGCCCCTAGTCCTAGCGGGAGGTACGAGCAGTACTTC. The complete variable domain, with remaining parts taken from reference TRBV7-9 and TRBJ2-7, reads DTGVSQNPRHKITKRGQNVTFRCDPISEHNRLYWYRQTLGQGPEFLTYFQNEAQLEKSRLLSDRFSAERPKGSFSTLEIQRTEQGDSAMYLCASSLGAPSPSGRYEQYFGPGTRLTVT.

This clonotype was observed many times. The CDR3 nucleotides read TGCAGCGTTGGTACGTGGGGAAGCTCCTACGAGCAGTACTTC. Protein product: CSVGTWGSSYEQYF. The chain is built from TRBV29-1 and TRBJ2-7, with D hard to call. Per germline, CDR1 SQVTM and CDR2 ANQGSEA. V was pared by 4 bases and J by 0 bases, with 13 bases between. CDR3 length: 14 amino acids.